These T cell receptor beta chains were read from a single sample in a study of T cells in Graves' hyperthyroidism and ophthalmopathy. Using its own MiXCR run on the multiplex PCR reads, TCRdb lists one record per CDR3 protein. The data contain 550,000 to 700,000 distinct CDR3 sequences, about 43% of them seen just once; the ten biggest clones take up under 20%. Sequenced material: peripheral blood or thyroid tissue (not recorded which). The origin of the receptors is an adult woman with Graves' disease, either hyperthyroidism or ophthalmopathy (not recorded which). CDR3s include the opening cysteine and the closing phenylalanine or tryptophan. A D gene is named only where the DNA matches it firmly. The size entry is marked missing in some rows and otherwise reads once, few, many or a size class.

J	size	D	V	CDR3	DNA
TRBJ2-5	.	TRBD1	TRBV28	CASSYEDRGRAETQYF	TGTGCCAGCAGTTATGAGGACAGGGGGCGGGCGGAGACCCAGTACTTC
TRBJ1-2	.	TRBD1	TRBV29-1	CSVEDRGHGYTF	TGCAGCGTGGAGGACAGGGGGCATGGCTACACCTTC
TRBJ1-1	few	.	TRBV14	CASSQGLLAFF	TGTGCCAGCAGCCAAGGTCTATTGGCTTTCTTT
TRBJ1-1	.	.	TRBV7-7	CASSYGGEAFF	TGTGCTAGCAGCTACGGGGGTGAAGCTTTCTTT
TRBJ1-2	many	.	TRBV6-4	CASSDGGRGYTF	TGTGCCAGCAGTGACGGGGGTCGGGGCTACACCTTC
TRBJ2-1	once	TRBD2	TRBV5-1	CASSDLAGRHNEQFF	TGCGCCAGCAGCGATCTAGCGGGAAGACACAATGAGCAGTTCTTC
TRBJ1-2	.	.	TRBV19	CASTGDTGHGYTF	TGTGCCAGTACCGGGGACACCGGTCATGGCTACACCTTC
TRBJ1-2	.	.	TRBV10-3	CAISESGYGYTF	TGTGCCATCAGTGAGTCCGGCTATGGCTACACCTTC
TRBJ2-5	.	TRBD1	TRBV28	CASSSPGTGVRETQYF	TGTGCCAGCAGTTCCCCCGGGACAGGGGTGAGGGAGACCCAGTACTTC
TRBJ1-6	.	.	TRBV12-3/TRBV12-4	CASSPAGGNSPLHF	TGTGCCAGCAGCCCCGCAGGAGGGAATTCACCCCTCCACTTT
TRBJ1-2	many	.	TRBV6-5	CASRNPGTVYGYTF	TGTGCCAGCAGAAATCCCGGGACGGTCTATGGCTACACCTTC
TRBJ2-5	many	.	TRBV10-3	CAISEHRLSYQETQYF	TGTGCCATCAGTGAACACAGGTTGTCGTACCAAGAGACCCAGTACTTC
TRBJ2-6	many	.	TRBV20-1	CSARVGGYSGANVLTF	TGCAGTGCTAGGGTCGGCGGCTACTCTGGGGCCAACGTCCTGACTTTC
TRBJ2-2	.	.	TRBV10-3	CAISDSENLGELFF	TGTGCCATCAGTGACTCGGAGAATTTGGGGGAGCTGTTTTTT
TRBJ2-7	.	TRBD2	TRBV28	CASSLVLAGGPSSYEQYF	TGTGCCAGCAGTTTAGTTCTAGCGGGAGGGCCAAGCTCCTACGAGCAGTACTTC
TRBJ2-1	.	TRBD2	TRBV7-2	CASILSGTRSYNEQFF	TGTGCCAGCATCCTTAGCGGGACTCGCTCCTACAATGAGCAGTTCTTC
TRBJ1-2	.	TRBD1	TRBV9	CASSVTSGGRHGYTF	TGTGCCAGCAGCGTAACGTCAGGGGGAAGGCATGGCTACACCTTC
TRBJ2-6	.	.	TRBV19	CASSWNPPGANVLTF	TGTGCCAGTAGTTGGAACCCACCTGGGGCCAACGTCCTGACTTTC
TRBJ2-3	few	.	TRBV29-1	CSVAPGAPDTQYF	TGCAGCGTCGCCCCGGGGGCCCCAGATACGCAGTATTTT
TRBJ1-5	many	.	TRBV7-9	CASSWGGAGQPQHF	TGTGCCAGCTCCTGGGGGGGCGCGGGGCAGCCCCAGCATTTT
TRBJ1-6	once	.	TRBV19	CASTTDGGGVSPLHF	TGTGCCAGTACCACCGACGGTGGCGGGGTTTCACCCCTCCACTTT
TRBJ2-5	.	TRBD2	TRBV6-5	CASSYGGVGQETQYF	TGTGCCAGCAGTTACGGGGGGGTCGGCCAAGAGACCCAGTACTTC
TRBJ1-1	.	.	TRBV7-7	CASSLEVGGGLNTEPFF	TGTGCTAGCAGCCTTGAGGTGGGGGGCGGCTTGAACACTGAACCTTTCTTT
TRBJ1-5	few	.	TRBV10-2	CASSKGGGNQPQHF	TGCGCCAGCAGTAAGGGAGGTGGCAATCAGCCCCAGCATTTT
TRBJ1-2	.	.	TRBV2	CASSVGGPYGYTF	TGTGCCAGCAGTGTGGGCGGTCCCTACGGCTACACCTTC
TRBJ2-7	.	.	TRBV7-2	CASSSQPGREQYF	TGTGCCAGCAGCTCCCAACCGGGCCGAGAGCAGTACTTC
TRBJ2-2	many	TRBD2	TRBV12-3/TRBV12-4	CASSYRVSGTGELFF	TGTGCCAGCAGTTATAGGGTTAGCGGGACCGGGGAGCTGTTTTTT
TRBJ2-7	.	TRBD1	TRBV7-9	CASTMGTGALYEQYF	TGTGCCAGCACCATGGGGACAGGGGCCCTCTACGAGCAGTACTTC
TRBJ2-7	few	TRBD2	TRBV6-6	CASTSPGRDSYEQYF	TGTGCCAGCACCTCCCCGGGGAGGGACTCCTACGAGCAGTACTTC
TRBJ2-7	.	.	TRBV29-1	CSVEESGQGFSYEQYF	TGCAGCGTTGAAGAATCGGGGCAGGGATTCTCCTACGAGCAGTACTTC
TRBJ1-1	.	TRBD1	TRBV2	CASSDWDRDSEAFF	TGTGCCAGCAGTGACTGGGACAGGGATTCTGAAGCTTTCTTT
TRBJ1-4	few	TRBD1	TRBV24-1	CATSEAGTGNEKLFF	TGTGCCACCAGTGAGGCCGGGACAGGGAACGAAAAACTGTTTTTT
TRBJ1-5	many	.	TRBV19	CATSNRDVSNQPQHF	TGTGCCACATCAAACAGGGATGTGAGCAATCAGCCCCAGCATTTT
TRBJ2-6	many	.	TRBV7-3	CASSRNSGANVLTF	TGTGCCAGCAGCCGGAACTCTGGGGCCAACGTCCTGACTTTC
TRBJ1-5	.	TRBD1	TRBV20-1	CSSRQGSGRATPSQHF	TGCAGCTCTCGACAGGGTAGCGGGAGGGCCACGCCGTCCCAGCATTTT
TRBJ1-1	.	.	TRBV6-1	CASRPLWLGLNTEAFF	TGTGCCAGCAGGCCTCTCTGGTTGGGGTTGAACACTGAAGCTTTCTTT
TRBJ1-6	once	.	TRBV7-9	CASSVAGVPSPLHF	TGTGCCAGCAGCGTAGCCGGGGTTCCTTCACCCCTCCACTTT
TRBJ2-5	.	.	TRBV11-2	CASGYRTRPETQYF	TGTGCCAGCGGATACAGGACCCGCCCGGAGACCCAGTACTTC
TRBJ1-5	.	.	TRBV5-1	CAGSPGYSNQPHHF	TGCGCCGGCAGTCCAGGGTATAGCAATCAGCCCCATCATTTT
TRBJ1-2	many	.	TRBV9	CASSGTRGEDLYGYTF	TGTGCCAGCAGCGGTACTCGAGGGGAAGACCTCTATGGCTACACCTTC
TRBJ1-5	few	.	TRBV7-9	CASSSHGPQHF	TGTGCCAGCAGCTCACACGGGCCCCAGCATTTT
TRBJ1-1	many	.	TRBV11-2	CASSPRVRDYTEAFF	TGTGCCAGCAGCCCCCGTGTTAGAGATTACACTGAAGCTTTCTTT
TRBJ1-2	.	TRBD1	TRBV7-8	CASSATGGGYTF	TGTGCCAGCAGCGCAACAGGGGGTGGCTACACCTTC
TRBJ2-7	.	.	TRBV30	CAWSFGRVEQYF	TGTGCCTGGAGTTTTGGCAGGGTCGAGCAGTACTTC
TRBJ2-7	many	TRBD2	TRBV10-3	CAIRLAGTYEQYF	TGTGCCATCAGACTAGCGGGAACCTACGAGCAGTACTTC
TRBJ2-1	.	TRBD2	TRBV10-1	CASSEWSGRSHEQFF	TGCGCCAGCAGTGAGTGGAGCGGGAGGTCGCATGAGCAGTTCTTC
TRBJ1-1	many	.	TRBV5-1	CASSMQTGSEAFF	TGCGCCAGCAGCATGCAGACAGGATCTGAAGCTTTCTTT
TRBJ1-5	.	.	TRBV30	CAWSPTDNQPQHF	TGTGCCTGGAGTCCGACTGATAATCAGCCCCAGCATTTT
TRBJ2-7	many	TRBD1	TRBV7-8	CASNRQGAEQYF	TGTGCCAGCAACCGACAGGGGGCCGAGCAGTACTTC
TRBJ1-1	.	.	TRBV9	CASSAHSNTEAFF	TGTGCCAGCAGCGCCCATTCCAACACTGAAGCTTTCTTT
TRBJ2-7	.	.	TRBV7-2	CASSKDLLVSEQYF	TGTGCCAGCAGCAAAGACTTGCTCGTCTCCGAGCAGTACTTC
TRBJ1-6	.	.	TRBV6-5	CAISDPRQYNSPLHF	TGTGCCATCAGCGACCCACGACAGTATAATTCACCCCTCCACTTT
TRBJ1-1	.	TRBD1	TRBV7-9	CASSPDRGAFF	TGTGCCAGCAGTCCTGACAGGGGAGCTTTCTTT
TRBJ2-2	many	.	TRBV14	CASSLSYGGELFF	TGTGCCAGCAGCCTAAGTTATGGCGGGGAGCTGTTTTTT
TRBJ1-2	.	TRBD1	TRBV10-3	CAHTTGDGYTF	TGTGCCCACACGACAGGGGACGGCTACACCTTC
TRBJ2-7	.	.	TRBV28	CASSATGSQIYEQYF	TGTGCCAGCAGTGCAACAGGGAGTCAGATCTACGAGCAGTACTTC